This paragraph covers one TCR beta chain sequence. These data originate in a study of technical replicates of blood from several donors. Unmatched junction bases numbered 7, after V lost 7 bases and J lost 0 bases. CDR1 and CDR2 from the germline V gene are SGDLS and YYNGEE. The CDR3 has 15 amino acids. The protocol was immunoSEQ multiplex PCR, while the TCRdb copy is restricted to in-frame clones and leaves out a portion. The sample yields over 80,000 clones, approximately 96% seen once. J is TRBJ2-7 and V is TRBV9; 10 nucleotides line up with TRBD2. The specimen sequenced was T cells isolated from PBMCs. This TCR was recovered from a human donor in good health. CDR3 sequence reads: CASSAGGPSSYEQYF. In nucleotides, the CDR3 is TGTGCCAGCTCAGCGGGAGGGCCCAGCTCCTACGAGCAGTACTTC. Complete variable domain (other parts from reference TRBV9 and TRBJ2-7): DSGVTQTPKHLITATGQRVTLRCSPRSGDLSVYWYQQSLDQGLQFLIQYYNGEERAKGNILERFSAQQFPDLHSELNLSSLELGDSALYFCASSAGGPSSYEQYFGPGTRLTVT.